A selection of T cell receptor beta chains follows, all from one sample in a study of T cell repertoires in cytomegalovirus infection. TCRdb called the reads again in MiXCR, with one record for every CDR3 protein. The table records about 20,000 distinct CDR3 sequences, approximately 46% of them present only once. Their cognate antigens are unknown. Material: CD8+ T cells from cultured PBMCs, obtained from culture after CMV antigen stimulation. All receptors derive from a human donor in good health (CMV status not recorded). Some clones in this sample may be carry-over from other donors' samples. CDR3s include the opening cysteine and the closing phenylalanine or tryptophan. A D gene is named only where the DNA matches it firmly. Clone size is stated in some rows and not others, as once, few, many or a class when expanded.

j_call: TRBJ2-4; clone_size: .; v_call: TRBV2; d_call: TRBD2; cdr3_aa: CASSEAGGPGNIQYF; cdr3_nt: TGTGCCAGCAGTGAGGCGGGAGGGCCTGGAAACATTCAGTACTTC
j_call: TRBJ2-2; clone_size: few; v_call: TRBV7-9; d_call: TRBD1; cdr3_aa: CASSFVSGTVLTGELFF; cdr3_nt: TGTGCCAGCAGTTTCGTCTCCGGGACAGTCCTAACCGGGGAGCTGTTTTTT
j_call: TRBJ1-1; clone_size: .; v_call: TRBV7-6; d_call: .; cdr3_aa: CASSLAVGRTAGEAFF; cdr3_nt: TGTGCCAGCAGCTTAGCGGTAGGCAGGACCGCGGGTGAAGCTTTCTTT
j_call: TRBJ1-1; clone_size: once; v_call: TRBV28; d_call: .; cdr3_aa: CTSSLPEGIYTEAFF; cdr3_nt: TGTACCAGCAGTTTACCGGAAGGAATATACACTGAAGCTTTCTTT
j_call: TRBJ2-5; clone_size: few; v_call: TRBV7-2; d_call: .; cdr3_aa: CASSLSWPSGPPEETQYF; cdr3_nt: TGTGCCAGCAGCTTAAGCTGGCCGAGCGGGCCCCCTGAAGAGACCCAGTACTTC
j_call: TRBJ1-4; clone_size: .; v_call: TRBV20-1; d_call: .; cdr3_aa: CSASSYRATNEKLFF; cdr3_nt: TGCAGTGCCTCCAGCTACAGGGCAACTAATGAAAAACTGTTTTTT
j_call: TRBJ1-6; clone_size: .; v_call: TRBV3-1; d_call: TRBD1; cdr3_aa: CASSRDRGVYYNSPLHF; cdr3_nt: TGTGCCAGCAGCCGCGACAGGGGCGTCTACTATAATTCACCCCTCCACTTT
j_call: TRBJ2-1; clone_size: .; v_call: TRBV12-3/TRBV12-4; d_call: TRBD1; cdr3_aa: CASSFQGAYNEQFF; cdr3_nt: TGTGCCAGCAGTTTTCAGGGGGCCTACAATGAGCAGTTCTTC
j_call: TRBJ1-1; clone_size: few; v_call: TRBV5-1; d_call: .; cdr3_aa: CASSRIGENTEAFF; cdr3_nt: TGCGCCAGCAGCCGGATAGGGGAGAACACTGAAGCTTTCTTT
j_call: TRBJ2-1; clone_size: .; v_call: TRBV6-1; d_call: TRBD2; cdr3_aa: CASSSSGLAGVAYNEQFF; cdr3_nt: TGTGCCAGCAGTTCCTCCGGACTAGCGGGAGTGGCCTACAATGAGCAGTTCTTC
j_call: TRBJ1-1; clone_size: few; v_call: TRBV28; d_call: .; cdr3_aa: CASSLEWGHRMNTEAFF; cdr3_nt: TGTGCCAGCAGTTTAGAATGGGGACACAGAATGAACACTGAAGCTTTCTTT
j_call: TRBJ2-1; clone_size: .; v_call: TRBV5-1; d_call: TRBD2; cdr3_aa: CASSWTSGGTNEQFF; cdr3_nt: TGCGCCAGCAGCTGGACTAGCGGGGGGACCAATGAGCAGTTCTTC
j_call: TRBJ2-7; clone_size: .; v_call: TRBV6-1; d_call: .; cdr3_aa: CASSEASGSSYEQYF; cdr3_nt: TGTGCCAGCAGTGAAGCATCGGGGAGCTCCTACGAGCAGTACTTC
j_call: TRBJ1-6; clone_size: .; v_call: TRBV7-9; d_call: .; cdr3_aa: CASSLEFRANSPLHF; cdr3_nt: TGTGCCAGCAGCTTAGAGTTCCGGGCTAATTCACCCCTCCACTTT
j_call: TRBJ2-7; clone_size: .; v_call: TRBV20-1; d_call: TRBD2; cdr3_aa: CSARDWTSGSIGEQYF; cdr3_nt: TGCAGTGCTAGAGATTGGACTAGCGGCTCCATCGGCGAGCAGTACTTC
j_call: TRBJ1-4; clone_size: few; v_call: TRBV11-2; d_call: .; cdr3_aa: CASTKGRSNEKLFF; cdr3_nt: TGTGCCAGCACCAAGGGACGGAGTAATGAAAAACTGTTTTTT
j_call: TRBJ1-1; clone_size: .; v_call: TRBV20-1; d_call: .; cdr3_aa: CSADRGNLGTEAFF; cdr3_nt: TGCAGTGCGGACCGCGGGAACCTGGGGACTGAAGCTTTCTTT
j_call: TRBJ2-1; clone_size: .; v_call: TRBV4-3; d_call: TRBD1; cdr3_aa: CASSQGWTGVTNEQFF; cdr3_nt: TGCGCCAGCAGCCAAGGATGGACAGGGGTTACCAATGAGCAGTTCTTC
j_call: TRBJ2-5; clone_size: .; v_call: TRBV4-2; d_call: TRBD2; cdr3_aa: CASSQATSGGAETQYF; cdr3_nt: TGTGCCAGCAGCCAAGCAACTAGCGGGGGGGCCGAGACCCAGTACTTC
j_call: TRBJ2-7; clone_size: .; v_call: TRBV7-3; d_call: TRBD1; cdr3_aa: CASSLTGQETSSYF; cdr3_nt: TGTGCCAGCAGCTTAACGGGACAGGAAACTTCGTCGTACTTC
j_call: TRBJ1-6; clone_size: .; v_call: TRBV9; d_call: TRBD1; cdr3_aa: CASSGGQGNSPLHF; cdr3_nt: TGTGCCAGCAGCGGGGGACAGGGGAATTCACCCCTCCACTTT
j_call: TRBJ2-1; clone_size: .; v_call: TRBV20-1; d_call: .; cdr3_aa: CSALEYEYNEQFF; cdr3_nt: TGCAGTGCCCTCGAGTACGAGTACAATGAGCAGTTCTTC
j_call: TRBJ2-7; clone_size: few; v_call: TRBV20-1; d_call: .; cdr3_aa: CSARGPRDVYYEQYF; cdr3_nt: TGCAGTGCTAGAGGCCCCCGGGACGTCTACTACGAGCAGTACTTC
j_call: TRBJ2-2; clone_size: few; v_call: TRBV25-1; d_call: .; cdr3_aa: CASFRDDTGELFF; cdr3_nt: TGTGCCAGCTTCCGGGATGACACCGGGGAGCTGTTTTTT
j_call: TRBJ2-3; clone_size: .; v_call: TRBV7-2; d_call: .; cdr3_aa: CASSLLWGFRTDTQYF; cdr3_nt: TGTGCCAGCAGCTTGTTGTGGGGGTTCCGCACAGATACGCAGTATTTT
j_call: TRBJ2-7; clone_size: .; v_call: TRBV4-3; d_call: TRBD2; cdr3_aa: CASSQGVAGVNEQYF; cdr3_nt: TGCGCCAGCAGCCAAGGGGTAGCGGGAGTTAACGAGCAGTACTTC
j_call: TRBJ1-5; clone_size: .; v_call: TRBV11-2; d_call: TRBD1; cdr3_aa: CASSLDGTVNQPQHF; cdr3_nt: TGTGCCAGCAGCTTAGATGGGACAGTTAATCAGCCCCAGCATTTT
j_call: TRBJ1-5; clone_size: few; v_call: TRBV10-3; d_call: .; cdr3_aa: CAISEAGNQPQHF; cdr3_nt: TGTGCCATCAGTGAGGCAGGGAATCAGCCCCAGCATTTT
j_call: TRBJ2-3; clone_size: .; v_call: TRBV5-1; d_call: TRBD1; cdr3_aa: CASRPGTGGWEDTQYF; cdr3_nt: TGCGCCAGCAGACCGGGGACAGGGGGCTGGGAAGATACGCAGTATTTT
j_call: TRBJ2-1; clone_size: .; v_call: TRBV11-3; d_call: .; cdr3_aa: CASSLDHARQIRNEQFF; cdr3_nt: TGTGCCAGCAGCTTAGATCATGCCAGACAAATCCGCAATGAGCAGTTCTTC
j_call: TRBJ2-4; clone_size: .; v_call: TRBV12-5; d_call: TRBD2; cdr3_aa: CASALRVAGDTAKNIQYF; cdr3_nt: TGTGCTAGTGCCTTGCGTGTCGCGGGAGACACCGCCAAAAACATTCAGTACTTC
j_call: TRBJ1-1; clone_size: .; v_call: TRBV19; d_call: .; cdr3_aa: CASSPRRRDTEAFF; cdr3_nt: TGTGCCAGTAGTCCCAGGAGGCGGGACACTGAAGCTTTCTTT
j_call: TRBJ2-1; clone_size: .; v_call: TRBV5-4; d_call: TRBD2; cdr3_aa: CASSFGTSGLGEQFF; cdr3_nt: TGTGCCAGCAGTTTCGGGACTAGCGGCCTGGGTGAGCAGTTCTTC
j_call: TRBJ2-7; clone_size: many; v_call: TRBV7-2; d_call: .; cdr3_aa: CASSLEPSGAVSYEQYF; cdr3_nt: TGTGCCAGCAGCTTAGAGCCCTCAGGGGCGGTCTCCTACGAGCAGTACTTC
j_call: TRBJ1-1; clone_size: .; v_call: TRBV7-4; d_call: .; cdr3_aa: CASSLSGFGGRNTEAFF; cdr3_nt: TGTGCCAGCAGCTTATCAGGTTTTGGCGGGAGGAACACTGAAGCTTTCTTT
j_call: TRBJ1-2; clone_size: .; v_call: TRBV7-6; d_call: .; cdr3_aa: CASSLGDGSNYGYTF; cdr3_nt: TGTGCCAGCAGCTTGGGGGACGGTTCCAACTATGGCTACACCTTC
j_call: TRBJ1-5; clone_size: .; v_call: TRBV5-1; d_call: .; cdr3_aa: CASSLGGKQPQHF; cdr3_nt: TGCGCCAGCAGCTTGGGTGGGAAACAGCCCCAGCATTTT
j_call: TRBJ2-2; clone_size: .; v_call: TRBV7-6; d_call: .; cdr3_aa: CASSSNRDTNTGELFF; cdr3_nt: TGTGCCAGCAGCTCAAACCGGGACACTAACACCGGGGAGCTGTTTTTT
j_call: TRBJ2-2; clone_size: many; v_call: TRBV7-2; d_call: .; cdr3_aa: CASSLARISNTGELFF; cdr3_nt: TGTGCCAGCAGCTTAGCCCGGATATCGAACACCGGGGAGCTGTTTTTT
j_call: TRBJ1-1; clone_size: .; v_call: TRBV7-2; d_call: .; cdr3_aa: CASSFDSYEAFF; cdr3_nt: TGTGCCAGCAGCTTCGACAGTTATGAAGCTTTCTTT
j_call: TRBJ2-7; clone_size: .; v_call: TRBV20-1; d_call: .; cdr3_aa: CSVPRTDSYEQYF; cdr3_nt: TGCAGTGTCCCCCGGACAGACTCCTACGAGCAGTACTTC
j_call: TRBJ1-6; clone_size: few; v_call: TRBV12-5; d_call: TRBD1; cdr3_aa: CASGDDRGSVVSPLHF; cdr3_nt: TGTGCTAGTGGAGACGACAGGGGAAGTGTTGTGTCACCCCTCCACTTT
j_call: TRBJ2-2; clone_size: .; v_call: TRBV20-1; d_call: TRBD1; cdr3_aa: CSARTGGTGELFF; cdr3_nt: TGCAGTGCTAGGACAGGGGGCACCGGGGAGCTGTTTTTT
j_call: TRBJ1-6; clone_size: few; v_call: TRBV28; d_call: TRBD1; cdr3_aa: CASSLLQGARGNSPLHF; cdr3_nt: TGTGCCAGCAGTTTATTACAGGGGGCACGAGGTAATTCACCCCTCCACTTT
j_call: TRBJ2-3; clone_size: once; v_call: TRBV9; d_call: TRBD2; cdr3_aa: CASSSSGGGDTQYF; cdr3_nt: TGTGCCAGCAGCTCAAGCGGGGGGGGGGATACGCAGTATTTT
j_call: TRBJ1-4; clone_size: .; v_call: TRBV4-3; d_call: .; cdr3_aa: CASSQEGEEDEKLFF; cdr3_nt: TGCGCCAGCAGCCAAGAGGGGGAGGAGGACGAAAAACTGTTTTTT